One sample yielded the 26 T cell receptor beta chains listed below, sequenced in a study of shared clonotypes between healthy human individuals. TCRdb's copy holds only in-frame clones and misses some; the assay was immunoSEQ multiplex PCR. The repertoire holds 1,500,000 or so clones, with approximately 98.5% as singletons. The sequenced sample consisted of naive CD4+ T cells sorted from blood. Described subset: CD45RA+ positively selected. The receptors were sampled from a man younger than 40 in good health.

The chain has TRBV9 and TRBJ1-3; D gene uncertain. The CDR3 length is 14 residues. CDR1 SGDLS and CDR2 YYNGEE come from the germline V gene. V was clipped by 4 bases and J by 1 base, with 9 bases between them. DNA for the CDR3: TGTGCCAGCAGCCCCTTGAGTTCTGGAAACACCATATATTTT. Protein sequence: CASSPLSSGNTIYF.

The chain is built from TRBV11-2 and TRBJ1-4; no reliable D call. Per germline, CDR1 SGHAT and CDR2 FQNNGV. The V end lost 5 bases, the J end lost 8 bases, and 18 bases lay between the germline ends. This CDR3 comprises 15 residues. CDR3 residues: CASSPPGGNKEKLFF. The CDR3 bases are TGTGCCAGCAGCCCCCCCGGAGGCAACAAGGAAAAACTGTTTTTT.

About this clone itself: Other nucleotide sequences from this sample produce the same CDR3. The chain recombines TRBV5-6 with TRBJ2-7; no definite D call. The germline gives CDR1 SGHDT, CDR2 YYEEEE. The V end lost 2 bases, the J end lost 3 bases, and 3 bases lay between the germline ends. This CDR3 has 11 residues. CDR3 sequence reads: CASSLDYEQYF. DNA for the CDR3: TGTGCCAGCAGCTTAGACTACGAGCAGTACTTC. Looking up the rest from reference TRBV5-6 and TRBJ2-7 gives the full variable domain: DAGVTQSPTHLIKTRGQQVTLRCSPKSGHDTVSWYQQALGQGPQFIFQYYEEEERQRGNFPDRFSGHQFPNYSSELNVNALLLGDSALYLCASSLDYEQYFGPGTRLTVT.

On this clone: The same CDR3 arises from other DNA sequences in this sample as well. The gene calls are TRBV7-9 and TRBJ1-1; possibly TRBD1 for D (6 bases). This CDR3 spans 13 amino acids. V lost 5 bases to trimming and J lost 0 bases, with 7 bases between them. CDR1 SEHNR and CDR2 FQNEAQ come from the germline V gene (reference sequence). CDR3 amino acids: CASSRQVNTEAFF. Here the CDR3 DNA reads TGTGCCAGCAGCCGACAGGTGAACACTGAAGCTTTCTTT.

CDR3 sequence (DNA): TGTGCCAGCAGCTTAGGATCCGGGGCCAAAAACATTCAGTACTTC. This codes for CASSLGSGAKNIQYF. The V call is TRBV7-9, the J call TRBJ2-4, with D uncertain. The V end was cut by 1 base, the J end by 1 base, with 8 bases between. This CDR3 comprises 15 residues. The germline V gene has CDR1 SEHNR and CDR2 FQNEAQ (reference sequence).

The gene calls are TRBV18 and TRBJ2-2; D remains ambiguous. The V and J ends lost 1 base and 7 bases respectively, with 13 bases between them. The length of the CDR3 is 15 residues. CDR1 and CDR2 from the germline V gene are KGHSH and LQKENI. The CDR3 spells CASSPRVGQVGELFF. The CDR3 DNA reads TGTGCCAGCTCACCACGGGTGGGTCAAGTCGGGGAGCTGTTTTTT.

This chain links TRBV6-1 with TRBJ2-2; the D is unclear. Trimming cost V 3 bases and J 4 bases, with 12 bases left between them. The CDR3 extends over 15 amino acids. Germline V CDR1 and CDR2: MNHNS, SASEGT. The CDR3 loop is CASSEPLRSTGELFF. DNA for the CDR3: TGTGCCAGCAGTGAGCCCCTCCGGTCCACCGGGGAGCTGTTTTTT.

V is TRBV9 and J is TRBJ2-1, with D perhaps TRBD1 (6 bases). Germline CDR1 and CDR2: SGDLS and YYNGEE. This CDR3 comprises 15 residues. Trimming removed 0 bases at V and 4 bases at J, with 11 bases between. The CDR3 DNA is TGTGCCAGCAGCGTAGGACAGGCCGGATACAATGAGCAGTTCTTC. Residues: CASSVGQAGYNEQFF. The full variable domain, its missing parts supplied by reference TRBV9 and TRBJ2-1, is DSGVTQTPKHLITATGQRVTLRCSPRSGDLSVYWYQQSLDQGLQFLIQYYNGEERAKGNILERFSAQQFPDLHSELNLSSLELGDSALYFCASSVGQAGYNEQFFGPGTRLTVL.

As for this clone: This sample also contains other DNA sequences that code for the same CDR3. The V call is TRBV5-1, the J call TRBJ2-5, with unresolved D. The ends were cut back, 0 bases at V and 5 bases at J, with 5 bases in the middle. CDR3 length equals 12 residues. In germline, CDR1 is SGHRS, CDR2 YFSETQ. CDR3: CASSLDRETQYF. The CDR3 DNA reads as TGCGCCAGCAGCTTGGATCGGGAGACCCAGTACTTC.

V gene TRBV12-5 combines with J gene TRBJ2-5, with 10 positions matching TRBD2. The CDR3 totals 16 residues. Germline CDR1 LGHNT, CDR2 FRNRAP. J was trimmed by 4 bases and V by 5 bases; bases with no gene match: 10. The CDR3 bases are TGTGCTAGTGGTCCCGGGATAGCGGGAGGAGGAGAGACCCAGTACTTC. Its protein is CASGPGIAGGGETQYF.

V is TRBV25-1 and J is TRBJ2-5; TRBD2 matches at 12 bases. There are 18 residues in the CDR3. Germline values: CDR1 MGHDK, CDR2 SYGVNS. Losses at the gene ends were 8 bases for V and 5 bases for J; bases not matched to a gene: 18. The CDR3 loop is CASGTGAALAGGRETQYF. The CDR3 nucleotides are TGTGCCAGCGGAACAGGGGCAGCCCTAGCGGGAGGGCGGGAGACCCAGTACTTC. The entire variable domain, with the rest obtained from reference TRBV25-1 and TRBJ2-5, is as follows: EADIYQTPRYLVIGTGKKITLECSQTMGHDKMYWYQQDPGMELHLIHYSYGVNSTEKGDLSSESTVSRIRTEHFPLTLESARPSHTSQYLCASGTGAALAGGRETQYFGPGTRLLVL.

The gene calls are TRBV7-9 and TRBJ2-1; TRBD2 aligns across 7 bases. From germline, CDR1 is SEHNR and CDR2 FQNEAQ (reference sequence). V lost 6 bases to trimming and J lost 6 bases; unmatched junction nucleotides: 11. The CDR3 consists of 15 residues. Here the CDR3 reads CASSQLEREGNEQFF. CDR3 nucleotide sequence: TGTGCCAGCAGTCAACTAGAGCGGGAAGGCAATGAGCAGTTCTTC.

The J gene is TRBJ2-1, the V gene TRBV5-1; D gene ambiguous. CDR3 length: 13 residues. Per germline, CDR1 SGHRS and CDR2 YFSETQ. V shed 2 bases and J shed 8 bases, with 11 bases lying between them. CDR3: CASSFGNPDEQFF. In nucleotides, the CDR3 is TGCGCCAGCAGCTTTGGCAACCCGGATGAGCAGTTCTTC. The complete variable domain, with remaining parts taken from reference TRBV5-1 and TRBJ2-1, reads KAGVTQTPRYLIKTRGQQVTLSCSPISGHRSVSWYQQTPGQGLQFLFEYFSETQRNKGNFPGRFSGRQFSNSRSEMNVSTLELGDSALYLCASSFGNPDEQFFGPGTRLTVL.

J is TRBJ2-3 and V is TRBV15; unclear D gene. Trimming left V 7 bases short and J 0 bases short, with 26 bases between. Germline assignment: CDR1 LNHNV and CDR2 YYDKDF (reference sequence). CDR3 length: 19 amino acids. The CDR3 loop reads CATTIRGPTFAVSTDTQYF. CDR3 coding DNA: TGTGCCACCACCATAAGAGGTCCCACTTTTGCGGTTAGCACAGATACGCAGTATTTT. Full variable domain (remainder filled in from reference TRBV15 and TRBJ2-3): DAMVIQNPRYQVTQFGKPVTLSCSQTLNHNVMYWYQQKSSQAPKLLFHYYDKDFNNEADTPDNFQSRRPNTSFCFLDIRSPGLGDTAMYLCATTIRGPTFAVSTDTQYFGPGTRLTVL.

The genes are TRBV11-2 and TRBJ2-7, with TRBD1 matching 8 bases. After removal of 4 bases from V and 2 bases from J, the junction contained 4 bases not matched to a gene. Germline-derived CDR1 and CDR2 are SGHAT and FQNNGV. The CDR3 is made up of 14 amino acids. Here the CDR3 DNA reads TGTGCCAGCAGCTCTCAGGACAGGGCCTACGAGCAGTACTTC. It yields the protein CASSSQDRAYEQYF. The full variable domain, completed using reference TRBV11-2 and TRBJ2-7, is EAGVAQSPRYKIIEKRQSVAFWCNPISGHATLYWYQQILGQGPKLLIQFQNNGVVDDSQLPKDRFSAERLKGVDSTLKIQPAKLEDSAVYLCASSSQDRAYEQYFGPGTRLTVT.

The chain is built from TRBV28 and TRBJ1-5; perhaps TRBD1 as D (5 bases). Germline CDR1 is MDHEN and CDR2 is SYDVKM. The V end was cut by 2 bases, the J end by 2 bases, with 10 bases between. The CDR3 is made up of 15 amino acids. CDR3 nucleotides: TGTGCCAGCAGTTTAGGGGGTCCGGGCAATCAGCCCCAGCATTTT. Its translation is CASSLGGPGNQPQHF.

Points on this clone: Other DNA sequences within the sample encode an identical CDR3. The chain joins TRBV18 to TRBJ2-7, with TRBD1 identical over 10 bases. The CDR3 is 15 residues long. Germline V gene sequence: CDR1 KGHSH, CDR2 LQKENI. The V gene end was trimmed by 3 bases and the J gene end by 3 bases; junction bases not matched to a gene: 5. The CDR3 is CASSPGTGAFYEQYF. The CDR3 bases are TGTGCCAGCTCACCCGGGACAGGGGCCTTCTACGAGCAGTACTTC.

CDR3 residues: CASSSSGTNTEAFF. CDR3 nucleotide sequence: TGTGCCAGCAGCTCAAGCGGGACGAACACTGAAGCTTTCTTT. V gene TRBV11-2 combines with J gene TRBJ1-1; a weak D match, TRBD1 (5 bases). This CDR3 has 14 residues. Germline CDR1 and CDR2: SGHAT and FQNNGV. The V gene lost 4 bases and the J gene lost 1 base, with 10 bases spanning the gap. The variable domain in full, completed from reference TRBV11-2 and TRBJ1-1, reads EAGVAQSPRYKIIEKRQSVAFWCNPISGHATLYWYQQILGQGPKLLIQFQNNGVVDDSQLPKDRFSAERLKGVDSTLKIQPAKLEDSAVYLCASSSSGTNTEAFFGQGTRLTVV.

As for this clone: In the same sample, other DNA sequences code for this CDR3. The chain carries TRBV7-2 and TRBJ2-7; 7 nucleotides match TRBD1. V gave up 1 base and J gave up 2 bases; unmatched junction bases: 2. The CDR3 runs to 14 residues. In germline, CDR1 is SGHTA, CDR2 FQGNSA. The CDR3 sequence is CASSLGQGAYEQYF. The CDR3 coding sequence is TGTGCCAGCAGCTTAGGACAGGGAGCCTACGAGCAGTACTTC.

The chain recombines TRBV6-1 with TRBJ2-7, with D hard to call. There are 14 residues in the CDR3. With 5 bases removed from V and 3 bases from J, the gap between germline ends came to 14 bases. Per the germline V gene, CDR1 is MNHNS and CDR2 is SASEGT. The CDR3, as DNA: TGTGCCAGCAGTAACAACTACGGATTCTACGAGCAGTACTTC. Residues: CASSNNYGFYEQYF.

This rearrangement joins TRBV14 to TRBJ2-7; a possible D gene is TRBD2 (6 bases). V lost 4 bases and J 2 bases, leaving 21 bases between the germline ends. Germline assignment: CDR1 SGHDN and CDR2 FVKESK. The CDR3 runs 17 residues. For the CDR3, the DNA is TGTGCCAGCAGCCCAGCAGCCTTACTAGCTGAACCCTACGAGCAGTACTTC. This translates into CASSPAALLAEPYEQYF.

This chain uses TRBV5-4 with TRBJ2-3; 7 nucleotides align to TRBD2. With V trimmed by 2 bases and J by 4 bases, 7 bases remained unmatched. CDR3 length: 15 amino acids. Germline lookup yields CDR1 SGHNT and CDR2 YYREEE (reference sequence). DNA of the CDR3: TGTGCCAGCAGCTTAGGCGGGAGTTATCCAGATACGCAGTATTTT. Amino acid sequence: CASSLGGSYPDTQYF.

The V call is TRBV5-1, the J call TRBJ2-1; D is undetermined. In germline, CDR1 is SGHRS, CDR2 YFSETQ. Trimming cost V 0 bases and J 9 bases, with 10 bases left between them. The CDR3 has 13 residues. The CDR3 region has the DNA TGCGCCAGCAGCTTGGAGATAAGGAGTGAGCAGTTCTTC. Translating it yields CASSLEIRSEQFF.

This chain's CDR3 is CASSSGIDTGELFF. The CDR3, as DNA: TGTGCCAGCAGCTCGGGGATTGACACCGGGGAGCTGTTTTTT. The gene calls are TRBV7-6 and TRBJ2-2, with D possibly TRBD2 on 5 matching bases. The CDR3 consists of 14 residues. The ends were cut back, 4 bases at V and 3 bases at J, with 9 bases in the middle. The V gene's germline CDR1 is SGHVS and CDR2 FNYEAQ. The complete variable domain, with remaining parts taken from reference TRBV7-6 and TRBJ2-2, reads GAGVSQSPRYKVTKRGQDVALRCDPISGHVSLYWYRQALGQGPEFLTYFNYEAQQDKSGLPNDRFSAERPEGSISTLTIQRTEQRDSAMYRCASSSGIDTGELFFGEGSRLTVL.

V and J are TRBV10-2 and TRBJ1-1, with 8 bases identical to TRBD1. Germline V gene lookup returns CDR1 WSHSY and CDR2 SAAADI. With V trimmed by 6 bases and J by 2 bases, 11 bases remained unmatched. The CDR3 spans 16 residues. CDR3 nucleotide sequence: TGCGCCAGCAGAGATGGACAGGGTTGGATCAACACTGAAGCTTTCTTT. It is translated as CASRDGQGWINTEAFF.

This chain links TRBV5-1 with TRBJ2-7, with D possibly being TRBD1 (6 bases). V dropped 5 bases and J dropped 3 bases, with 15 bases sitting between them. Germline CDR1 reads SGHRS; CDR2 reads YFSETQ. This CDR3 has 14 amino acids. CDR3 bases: TGCGCCAGCAGTCGGACTGACAGGCTCTACGAGCAGTACTTC. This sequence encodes CASSRTDRLYEQYF. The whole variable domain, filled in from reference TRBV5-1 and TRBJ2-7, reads KAGVTQTPRYLIKTRGQQVTLSCSPISGHRSVSWYQQTPGQGLQFLFEYFSETQRNKGNFPGRFSGRQFSNSRSEMNVSTLELGDSALYLCASSRTDRLYEQYFGPGTRLTVT.